The rows below give T cell receptor beta chains drawn from one sample of a study of cytomegalovirus exposure and HLA in healthy donors. Only in-frame clones appear in the TCRdb table, and some are missing; sequencing was by immunoSEQ multiplex PCR. The sample comprises about 120,000 clones, roughly 83% of which are singletons, and 4% to 5.5% rests with the top ten. The source material was PBMCs. The receptor source for this set is a man aged 25 to 45 in good health and CMV-seropositive. Each CDR3 is given with its conserved first and last residue. Each record gives: D gene, J gene, clone size, V gene, CDR3 protein, CDR3 DNA. A D gene is named only where the DNA matches it firmly. The listing skips clone size in some rows; elsewhere it reads once, few, many or a size class.

D gene: -
J gene: TRBJ2-7
clone size: -
V gene: TRBV9
CDR3 protein: CASSVDSVRGYEQYF
CDR3 DNA: TGTGCCAGCAGCGTAGATTCTGTGCGGGGCTACGAGCAGTACTTC

D gene: -
J gene: TRBJ1-4
clone size: few
V gene: TRBV15
CDR3 protein: CATSRPLGGNEKLFF
CDR3 DNA: TGTGCCACCAGCAGACCCCTCGGGGGTAATGAAAAACTGTTTTTT

D gene: -
J gene: TRBJ1-2
clone size: -
V gene: TRBV28
CDR3 protein: CASAGTPIGYGYTF
CDR3 DNA: TGTGCCAGTGCCGGGACACCTATTGGCTATGGCTACACCTTC

D gene: TRBD1
J gene: TRBJ2-7
clone size: -
V gene: TRBV7-3
CDR3 protein: CASSLGGDRAYEQYF
CDR3 DNA: TGTGCCAGCAGTCTGGGTGGGGACAGGGCTTACGAGCAGTACTTC

D gene: -
J gene: TRBJ1-6
clone size: -
V gene: TRBV7-9
CDR3 protein: CASSNGAVIALHF
CDR3 DNA: TGTGCCAGCAGCAATGGGGCAGTTATAGCCCTCCACTTT

D gene: -
J gene: TRBJ1-5
clone size: -
V gene: TRBV6-5
CDR3 protein: CASTSGEWNQPQHF
CDR3 DNA: TGTGCCAGCACCTCGGGGGAGTGGAATCAGCCCCAGCATTTT

D gene: TRBD1
J gene: TRBJ2-7
clone size: -
V gene: TRBV18
CDR3 protein: CASSRDRGLEQYF
CDR3 DNA: TGTGCCAGCTCACGCGACAGGGGTCTCGAGCAGTACTTC

D gene: -
J gene: TRBJ2-1
clone size: -
V gene: TRBV29-1
CDR3 protein: CSVYLRYNEQFF
CDR3 DNA: TGCAGCGTTTACTTGAGGTACAATGAGCAGTTCTTC

D gene: -
J gene: TRBJ1-1
clone size: -
V gene: TRBV7-3
CDR3 protein: CASSFGSYTEAFF
CDR3 DNA: TGTGCCAGCAGTTTCGGGTCATACACTGAAGCTTTCTTT

D gene: -
J gene: TRBJ2-1
clone size: once
V gene: TRBV30
CDR3 protein: CAWEEGRSYNEQFF
CDR3 DNA: TGTGCCTGGGAGGAGGGCCGTTCCTACAATGAGCAGTTCTTC

D gene: -
J gene: TRBJ1-2
clone size: -
V gene: TRBV4-3
CDR3 protein: CASSQGLSSVGYTF
CDR3 DNA: TGCGCCAGCAGCCAAGGTCTTTCCAGTGTAGGCTACACCTTC

D gene: TRBD1
J gene: TRBJ2-1
clone size: -
V gene: TRBV28
CDR3 protein: CASSSTGTGLFF
CDR3 DNA: TGTGCCAGCAGTTCTACCGGGACAGGGTTGTTCTTC

D gene: TRBD2
J gene: TRBJ2-3
clone size: -
V gene: TRBV7-2
CDR3 protein: CATTPGLAVSTDTQYF
CDR3 DNA: TGTGCCACCACCCCGGGACTAGCTGTAAGCACAGATACGCAGTATTTT

D gene: TRBD1
J gene: TRBJ1-1
clone size: -
V gene: TRBV7-3
CDR3 protein: CASSTTGALNTEAFF
CDR3 DNA: TGTGCCAGCAGCACGACAGGGGCCCTGAACACTGAAGCTTTCTTT

D gene: TRBD2
J gene: TRBJ2-4
clone size: -
V gene: TRBV11-2
CDR3 protein: CASSLYRLAGEGGKNIQYF
CDR3 DNA: TGTGCCAGCAGCTTATATAGGCTAGCGGGAGAGGGAGGCAAAAACATTCAGTACTTC

D gene: -
J gene: TRBJ1-4
clone size: once
V gene: TRBV6-5
CDR3 protein: CASSYGVYEKLFF
CDR3 DNA: TGTGCCAGCTCGTACGGGGTATATGAAAAACTGTTTTTT

D gene: TRBD2
J gene: TRBJ2-7
clone size: -
V gene: TRBV5-1
CDR3 protein: CASSPGLAGSYEQYF
CDR3 DNA: TGCGCCAGCAGCCCTGGACTAGCGGGAAGCTACGAGCAGTACTTC

D gene: TRBD2
J gene: TRBJ2-1
clone size: -
V gene: TRBV9
CDR3 protein: CASSPFSGSSYNEQFF
CDR3 DNA: TGTGCCAGCAGTCCTTTCAGCGGGAGCTCCTACAATGAGCAGTTCTTC

D gene: -
J gene: TRBJ1-2
clone size: few
V gene: TRBV4-3
CDR3 protein: CASSQDRWFGGYTF
CDR3 DNA: TGCGCCAGCAGCCAAGATCGCTGGTTCGGTGGCTACACCTTC

D gene: -
J gene: TRBJ2-7
clone size: -
V gene: TRBV5-4
CDR3 protein: CASSLTNSYEQYF
CDR3 DNA: TGTGCCAGCAGCTTAACAAACTCCTACGAGCAGTACTTC

D gene: -
J gene: TRBJ2-1
clone size: -
V gene: TRBV18
CDR3 protein: CASRVGENNEQFF
CDR3 DNA: TGTGCCAGCCGCGTGGGAGAGAACAATGAGCAGTTCTTC

D gene: -
J gene: TRBJ1-1
clone size: few
V gene: TRBV2
CDR3 protein: CASSGQRHISMNTEAFF
CDR3 DNA: TGTGCCAGCAGCGGACAACGACATATATCGATGAACACTGAAGCTTTCTTT

D gene: -
J gene: TRBJ2-7
clone size: -
V gene: TRBV5-1
CDR3 protein: CASSLAGTFSYEQYF
CDR3 DNA: TGCGCCAGCAGCTTGGCCGGGACATTCTCCTACGAGCAGTACTTC

D gene: -
J gene: TRBJ2-2
clone size: few
V gene: TRBV7-6
CDR3 protein: CASSTVVGEGVGELFF
CDR3 DNA: TGTGCCAGCAGCACGGTAGTGGGAGAGGGTGTCGGGGAGCTGTTTTTT

D gene: TRBD1
J gene: TRBJ2-1
clone size: -
V gene: TRBV27
CDR3 protein: CASSLGPGQALHEQFF
CDR3 DNA: TGTGCCAGCAGTTTAGGGCCGGGACAGGCTCTCCATGAGCAGTTCTTC

D gene: -
J gene: TRBJ2-2
clone size: -
V gene: TRBV5-1
CDR3 protein: CASSLVQGMDTGELFF
CDR3 DNA: TGCGCCAGCAGCTTGGTCCAGGGTATGGACACCGGGGAGCTGTTTTTT

D gene: -
J gene: TRBJ1-5
clone size: -
V gene: TRBV6-5
CDR3 protein: CASSYSAGYQPQHF
CDR3 DNA: TGTGCCAGCAGTTACTCAGCAGGATATCAGCCCCAGCATTTT

D gene: -
J gene: TRBJ1-5
clone size: -
V gene: TRBV2
CDR3 protein: CASSRAMGRQHF
CDR3 DNA: TGTGCCAGCAGTAGGGCAATGGGGCGACAGCATTTT

D gene: TRBD2
J gene: TRBJ2-3
clone size: few
V gene: TRBV28
CDR3 protein: CASSSDSGGMNTQYF
CDR3 DNA: TGTGCCAGCAGTTCGGATAGCGGGGGTATGAATACGCAGTATTTT

D gene: -
J gene: TRBJ2-1
clone size: -
V gene: TRBV7-9
CDR3 protein: CASSLGAPSEQFF
CDR3 DNA: TGTGCCAGCAGCTTAGGAGCCCCCTCTGAGCAGTTCTTC

D gene: -
J gene: TRBJ1-3
clone size: few
V gene: TRBV9
CDR3 protein: CASSVDGGGNTIYF
CDR3 DNA: TGTGCCAGCAGCGTTGACGGGGGTGGAAACACCATATATTTT

D gene: -
J gene: TRBJ2-2
clone size: few
V gene: TRBV7-8
CDR3 protein: CASSFQGIRNTGELFF
CDR3 DNA: TGTGCCAGCAGCTTCCAGGGGATAAGGAACACCGGGGAGCTGTTTTTT

D gene: TRBD1
J gene: TRBJ2-7
clone size: -
V gene: TRBV18
CDR3 protein: CASSPEAGGHYEQYF
CDR3 DNA: TGTGCCAGCTCACCGGAGGCAGGGGGTCACTACGAGCAGTACTTC

D gene: TRBD2
J gene: TRBJ2-1
clone size: -
V gene: TRBV7-9
CDR3 protein: CASSFREGRGGPYNEQFF
CDR3 DNA: TGTGCCAGCAGCTTCCGGGAAGGGCGGGGGGGCCCCTACAATGAGCAGTTCTTC

D gene: -
J gene: TRBJ2-7
clone size: -
V gene: TRBV4-3
CDR3 protein: CASSQVSGDFDEQYF
CDR3 DNA: TGCGCCAGCAGCCAAGTTTCAGGGGATTTCGACGAGCAGTACTTC

D gene: -
J gene: TRBJ1-4
clone size: -
V gene: TRBV5-1
CDR3 protein: CASSLTATATNEKLFF
CDR3 DNA: TGCGCCAGCAGCTTGACAGCAACCGCAACTAATGAAAAACTGTTTTTT

D gene: -
J gene: TRBJ1-1
clone size: -
V gene: TRBV4-2
CDR3 protein: CASSFPTGVNTEAFF
CDR3 DNA: TGTGCCAGCAGCTTTCCGACGGGGGTAAACACTGAAGCTTTCTTT

D gene: TRBD2
J gene: TRBJ2-7
clone size: -
V gene: TRBV28
CDR3 protein: CASSPGLADYEQYF
CDR3 DNA: TGTGCCAGCAGTCCAGGACTAGCGGACTACGAGCAGTACTTC

D gene: TRBD1
J gene: TRBJ1-4
clone size: -
V gene: TRBV27
CDR3 protein: CASRLGTGRNEKLFF
CDR3 DNA: TGTGCCAGCAGACTGGGGACAGGGCGTAATGAAAAACTGTTTTTT

D gene: -
J gene: TRBJ2-1
clone size: -
V gene: TRBV5-6
CDR3 protein: CASSLAGGNEQFF
CDR3 DNA: TGTGCCAGCAGCTTGGCCGGGGGCAATGAGCAGTTCTTC

D gene: -
J gene: TRBJ2-3
clone size: few
V gene: TRBV30
CDR3 protein: CAWSVSKTDTQYF
CDR3 DNA: TGTGCCTGGAGTGTATCTAAGACAGATACGCAGTATTTT

D gene: -
J gene: TRBJ2-6
clone size: -
V gene: TRBV9
CDR3 protein: CASSVGQRSGANVLTF
CDR3 DNA: TGTGCCAGCAGCGTGGGGCAGCGCTCTGGGGCCAACGTCCTGACTTTC

D gene: TRBD1
J gene: TRBJ2-4
clone size: -
V gene: TRBV2
CDR3 protein: CASSGDRGNSQYF
CDR3 DNA: TGTGCCAGCAGTGGGGACAGGGGCAACAGTCAGTACTTC

D gene: -
J gene: TRBJ1-2
clone size: -
V gene: TRBV5-1
CDR3 protein: CASSLAGGLGARYYGYTF
CDR3 DNA: TGCGCCAGCAGCTTGGCCGGAGGACTGGGGGCGCGGTACTATGGCTACACCTTC

D gene: -
J gene: TRBJ2-5
clone size: -
V gene: TRBV6-6
CDR3 protein: CASSYRVGGETQYF
CDR3 DNA: TGTGCCAGCAGTTACAGGGTCGGGGGTGAGACCCAGTACTTC

D gene: TRBD1
J gene: TRBJ1-4
clone size: -
V gene: TRBV7-2
CDR3 protein: CASSRHRGNGEKLFF
CDR3 DNA: TGTGCCAGCAGCCGCCACAGGGGGAATGGTGAAAAACTGTTTTTT

D gene: TRBD2
J gene: TRBJ2-7
clone size: -
V gene: TRBV5-1
CDR3 protein: CASSLAGGAGNEQYF
CDR3 DNA: TGCGCCAGCAGCTTGGCCGGGGGGGCGGGCAACGAGCAGTACTTC

D gene: -
J gene: TRBJ1-4
clone size: -
V gene: TRBV29-1
CDR3 protein: CSVLDRNNEKLFF
CDR3 DNA: TGCAGCGTTCTTGACAGGAATAATGAAAAACTGTTTTTT

D gene: -
J gene: TRBJ2-2
clone size: -
V gene: TRBV29-1
CDR3 protein: CSVEEHRAGELFF
CDR3 DNA: TGCAGCGTTGAAGAACACAGGGCCGGGGAGCTGTTTTTT

D gene: -
J gene: TRBJ1-6
clone size: once
V gene: TRBV7-3
CDR3 protein: CASSPNMDSPLHF
CDR3 DNA: TGTGCCAGCAGCCCAAACATGGATTCACCCCTCCACTTT

D gene: TRBD1
J gene: TRBJ2-7
clone size: -
V gene: TRBV6-6
CDR3 protein: CASSSSTGTGPYEQYF
CDR3 DNA: TGTGCCAGCAGTTCCAGCACCGGGACAGGACCCTACGAGCAGTACTTC

D gene: -
J gene: TRBJ1-3
clone size: once
V gene: TRBV7-2
CDR3 protein: CASSLAWTSLLGNTIYF
CDR3 DNA: TGTGCCAGCAGCTTAGCATGGACAAGCCTTCTAGGAAACACCATATATTTT

D gene: -
J gene: TRBJ1-4
clone size: -
V gene: TRBV6-5
CDR3 protein: CASSQGFWGEKLFF
CDR3 DNA: TGTGCCAGCAGTCAGGGCTTTTGGGGTGAAAAACTGTTTTTT

D gene: -
J gene: TRBJ2-3
clone size: -
V gene: TRBV4-1
CDR3 protein: CASSQVGLAPDTQYF
CDR3 DNA: TGCGCCAGCAGCCAAGTTGGGCTAGCGCCAGATACGCAGTATTTT

D gene: -
J gene: TRBJ2-7
clone size: -
V gene: TRBV5-1
CDR3 protein: CASRFSSFPYEQYF
CDR3 DNA: TGCGCCAGCAGATTTTCTAGTTTCCCCTACGAGCAGTACTTC

D gene: -
J gene: TRBJ2-7
clone size: -
V gene: TRBV11-3
CDR3 protein: CASSLFPTKSSYEQYF
CDR3 DNA: TGTGCCAGCAGCTTATTTCCGACAAAGAGCTCCTACGAGCAGTACTTC

D gene: -
J gene: TRBJ2-6
clone size: few
V gene: TRBV7-3
CDR3 protein: CASSLRASFAGANVLTF
CDR3 DNA: TGTGCCAGCAGCTTAAGGGCTAGCTTCGCCGGGGCCAACGTCCTGACTTTC